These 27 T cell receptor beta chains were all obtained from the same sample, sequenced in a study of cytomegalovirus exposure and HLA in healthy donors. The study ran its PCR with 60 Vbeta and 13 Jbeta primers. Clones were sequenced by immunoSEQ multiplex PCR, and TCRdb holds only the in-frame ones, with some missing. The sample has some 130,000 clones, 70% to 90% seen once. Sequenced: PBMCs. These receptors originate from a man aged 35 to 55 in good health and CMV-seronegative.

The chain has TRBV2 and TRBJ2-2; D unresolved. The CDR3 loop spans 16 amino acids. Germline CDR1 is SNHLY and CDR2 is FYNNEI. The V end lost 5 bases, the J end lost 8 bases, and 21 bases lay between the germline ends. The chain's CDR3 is CASSFLDASQRGELFF. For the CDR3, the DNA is TGTGCCAGCAGTTTCCTTGATGCCAGCCAGCGTGGGGAGCTGTTTTTT.

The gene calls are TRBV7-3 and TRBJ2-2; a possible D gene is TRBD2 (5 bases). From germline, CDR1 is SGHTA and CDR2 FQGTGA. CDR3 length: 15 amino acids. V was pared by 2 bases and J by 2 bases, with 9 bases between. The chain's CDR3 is CASSLGGGNTGELFF. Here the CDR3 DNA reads TGTGCCAGCAGCTTAGGCGGAGGAAACACCGGGGAGCTGTTTTTT. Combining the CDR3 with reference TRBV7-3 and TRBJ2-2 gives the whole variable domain GAGVSQTPSNKVTEKGKYVELRCDPISGHTALYWYRQSLGQGPEFLIYFQGTGAADDSGLPNDRFFAVRPEGSVSTLKIQRTERGDSAVYLCASSLGGGNTGELFFGEGSRLTVL.

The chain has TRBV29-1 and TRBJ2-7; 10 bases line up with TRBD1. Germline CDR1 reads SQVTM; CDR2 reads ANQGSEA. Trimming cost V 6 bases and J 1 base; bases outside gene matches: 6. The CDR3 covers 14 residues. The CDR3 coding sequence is TGCAGCGTGACCCGGGACAGGGGTTCCTACGAGCAGTACTTC. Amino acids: CSVTRDRGSYEQYF.

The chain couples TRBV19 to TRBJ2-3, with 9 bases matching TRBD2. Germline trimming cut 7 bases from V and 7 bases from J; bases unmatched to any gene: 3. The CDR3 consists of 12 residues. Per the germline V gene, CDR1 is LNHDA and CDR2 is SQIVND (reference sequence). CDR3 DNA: TGTGCCAGTACCGGACTAGCGAATACGCAGTATTTT. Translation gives CASTGLANTQYF.

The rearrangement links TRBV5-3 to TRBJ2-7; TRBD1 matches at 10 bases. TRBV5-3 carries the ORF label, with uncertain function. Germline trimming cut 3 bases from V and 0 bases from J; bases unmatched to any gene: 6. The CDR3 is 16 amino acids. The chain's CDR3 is CARSWDRGKASYEQYF. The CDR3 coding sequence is TGTGCCAGAAGCTGGGACAGGGGTAAGGCCTCCTACGAGCAGTACTTC.

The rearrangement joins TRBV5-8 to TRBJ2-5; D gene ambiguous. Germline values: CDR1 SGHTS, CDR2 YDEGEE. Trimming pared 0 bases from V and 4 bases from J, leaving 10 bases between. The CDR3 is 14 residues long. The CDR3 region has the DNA TGTGCCAGCAGCTTGGCCATTCTACTAGAGACCCAGTACTTC. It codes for CASSLAILLETQYF.

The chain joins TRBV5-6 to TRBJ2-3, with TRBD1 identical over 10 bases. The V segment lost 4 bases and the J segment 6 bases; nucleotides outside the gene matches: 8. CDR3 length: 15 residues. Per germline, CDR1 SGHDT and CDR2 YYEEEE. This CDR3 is CASSPRDRGGDTQYF. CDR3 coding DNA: TGTGCCAGCAGCCCCCGGGACAGGGGTGGGGATACGCAGTATTTT.

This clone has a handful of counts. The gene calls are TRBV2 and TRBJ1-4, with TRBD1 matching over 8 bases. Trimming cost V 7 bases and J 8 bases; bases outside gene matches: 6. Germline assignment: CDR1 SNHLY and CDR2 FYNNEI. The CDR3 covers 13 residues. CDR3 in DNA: TGTGCCAGCAAATTCGGGACAGGCGAAAAACTGTTTTTT. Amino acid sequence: CASKFGTGEKLFF.

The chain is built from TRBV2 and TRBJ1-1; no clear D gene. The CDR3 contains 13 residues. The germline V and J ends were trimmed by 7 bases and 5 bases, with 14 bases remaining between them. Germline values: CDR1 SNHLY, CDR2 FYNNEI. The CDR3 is CASIPGRLTEAFF. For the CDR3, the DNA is TGTGCCAGCATACCCGGGAGACTAACTGAAGCTTTCTTT.

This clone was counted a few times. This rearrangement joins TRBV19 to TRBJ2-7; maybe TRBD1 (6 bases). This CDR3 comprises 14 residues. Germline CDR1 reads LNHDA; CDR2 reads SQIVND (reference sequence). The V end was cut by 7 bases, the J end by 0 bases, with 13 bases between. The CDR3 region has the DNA TGTGCCAGTACCGTAACAGGGAGCTCCTACGAGCAGTACTTC. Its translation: CASTVTGSSYEQYF.

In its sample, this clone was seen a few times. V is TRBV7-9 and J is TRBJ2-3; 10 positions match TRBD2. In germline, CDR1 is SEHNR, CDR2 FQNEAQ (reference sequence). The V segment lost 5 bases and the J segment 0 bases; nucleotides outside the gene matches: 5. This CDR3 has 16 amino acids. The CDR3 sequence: CASSITTSGSTDTQYF. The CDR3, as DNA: TGTGCCAGCAGCATCACGACTAGCGGGAGCACAGATACGCAGTATTTT.

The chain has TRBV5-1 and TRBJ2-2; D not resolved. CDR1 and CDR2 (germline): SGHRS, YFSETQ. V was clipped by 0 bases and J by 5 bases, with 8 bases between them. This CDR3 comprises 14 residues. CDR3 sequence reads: CASSLEAWTGELFF. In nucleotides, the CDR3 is TGCGCCAGCAGCTTGGAAGCATGGACCGGGGAGCTGTTTTTT. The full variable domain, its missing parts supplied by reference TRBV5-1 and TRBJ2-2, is KAGVTQTPRYLIKTRGQQVTLSCSPISGHRSVSWYQQTPGQGLQFLFEYFSETQRNKGNFPGRFSGRQFSNSRSEMNVSTLELGDSALYLCASSLEAWTGELFFGEGSRLTVL.

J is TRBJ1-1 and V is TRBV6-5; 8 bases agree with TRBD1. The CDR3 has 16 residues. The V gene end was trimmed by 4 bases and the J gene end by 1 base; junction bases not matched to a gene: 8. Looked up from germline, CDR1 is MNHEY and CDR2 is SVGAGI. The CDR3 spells CASSSGQGGTNTEAFF. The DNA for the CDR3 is TGTGCCAGCAGTTCCGGACAGGGAGGGACGAACACTGAAGCTTTCTTT.

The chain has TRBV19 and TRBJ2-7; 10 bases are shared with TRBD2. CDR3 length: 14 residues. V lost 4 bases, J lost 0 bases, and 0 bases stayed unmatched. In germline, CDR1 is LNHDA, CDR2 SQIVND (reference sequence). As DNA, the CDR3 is TGTGCCAGTAGTACTAGCGGGAGCTCCTACGAGCAGTACTTC. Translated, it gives CASSTSGSSYEQYF.

The CDR3 nucleotides are TGCGCCAGCAGCCCCATAGCGGGGGCCTACAATGAGCAGTTCTTC. This gives the protein CASSPIAGAYNEQFF. J is TRBJ2-1 and V is TRBV4-1; TRBD2 matches at 9 bases. Germline trimming cut 4 bases from V and 2 bases from J; bases unmatched to any gene: 3. Germline V gene lookup returns CDR1 MGHRA and CDR2 YSYEKL. CDR3 length equals 15 residues.

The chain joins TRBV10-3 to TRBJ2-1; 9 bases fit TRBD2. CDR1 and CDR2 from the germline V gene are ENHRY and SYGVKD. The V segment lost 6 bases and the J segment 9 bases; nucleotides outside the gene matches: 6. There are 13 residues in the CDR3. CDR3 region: CAIRGGLAGEQFF. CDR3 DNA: TGTGCCATCAGGGGGGGACTAGCTGGTGAGCAGTTCTTC.

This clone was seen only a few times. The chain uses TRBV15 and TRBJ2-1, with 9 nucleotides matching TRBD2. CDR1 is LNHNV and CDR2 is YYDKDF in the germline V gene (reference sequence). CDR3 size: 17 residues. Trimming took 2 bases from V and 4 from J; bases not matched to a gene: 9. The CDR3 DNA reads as TGTGCCACCAGCAGAACACTTTTAGCGGGAGCGTACAATGAGCAGTTCTTC. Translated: CATSRTLLAGAYNEQFF.

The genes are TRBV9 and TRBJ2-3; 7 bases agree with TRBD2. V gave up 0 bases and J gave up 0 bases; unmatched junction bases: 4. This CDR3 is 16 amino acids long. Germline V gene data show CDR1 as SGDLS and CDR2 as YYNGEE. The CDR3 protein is CASSVAGGGSTDTQYF. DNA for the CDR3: TGTGCCAGCAGCGTAGCTGGCGGGGGTAGCACAGATACGCAGTATTTT.

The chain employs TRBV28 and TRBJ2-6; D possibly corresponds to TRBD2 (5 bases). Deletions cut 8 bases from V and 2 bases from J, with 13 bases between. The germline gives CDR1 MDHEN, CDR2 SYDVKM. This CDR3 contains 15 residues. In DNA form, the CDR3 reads TGTGCCAGCGGCAGCAGGAGGACTGGGGCCAACGTCCTGACTTTC. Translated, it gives CASGSRRTGANVLTF.

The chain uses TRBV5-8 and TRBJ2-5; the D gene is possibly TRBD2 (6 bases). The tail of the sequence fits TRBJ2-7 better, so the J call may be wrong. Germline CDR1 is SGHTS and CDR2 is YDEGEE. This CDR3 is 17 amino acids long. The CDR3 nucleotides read TGTGCCAGCAGCTTGAGTCCGGACTACAAGAGCTCCTACGAGCAGTACTTC. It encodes CASSLSPDYKSSYEQYF.

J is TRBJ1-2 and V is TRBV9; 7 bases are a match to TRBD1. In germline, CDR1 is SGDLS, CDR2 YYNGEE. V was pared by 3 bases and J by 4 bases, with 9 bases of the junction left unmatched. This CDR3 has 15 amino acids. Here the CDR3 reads CASSAFTGVGYGYTF. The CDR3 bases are TGTGCCAGCAGCGCCTTTACAGGGGTTGGCTATGGCTACACCTTC.

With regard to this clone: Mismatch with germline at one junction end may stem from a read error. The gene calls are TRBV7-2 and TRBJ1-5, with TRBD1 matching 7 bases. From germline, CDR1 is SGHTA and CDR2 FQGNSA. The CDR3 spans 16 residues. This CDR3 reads CASSFGRTGGDQPQHF. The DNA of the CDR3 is TGTGCCAGCAGCTTCGGAAGGACAGGAGGGGATCAACCCCAGCATTTT.

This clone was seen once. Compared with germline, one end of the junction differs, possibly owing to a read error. The DNA of the CDR3 is TGTGCTAGCAGCTTTAGCGGGAGGGCAACAGATACGCAGTATTTT. Its translation is CASSFSGRATDTQYF. This chain joins TRBV7-7 and TRBJ2-3, with TRBD2 identical over 11 bases. The CDR3 runs 15 residues. CDR1 SSHAT and CDR2 FNYEAQ come from the germline V gene (reference sequence). Full variable domain (outside the CDR3, taken from reference TRBV7-7 and TRBJ2-3): GAGVSQSPRYKVTKRGQDVTLRCDPISSHATLYWYQQALGQGPEFLTYFNYEAQPDKSGLPSDRFSAERPEGSISTLTIQRTEQRDSAMYRCASSFSGRATDTQYFGPGTRLTVL.

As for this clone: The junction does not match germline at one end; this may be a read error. This CDR3 reads CASSLGQIIHNEKLFF. The CDR3 nucleotides read TGTGCCAGCAGCTTAGGGCAGATTATCCATAATGAAAAGCTGTTTTTT. The chain carries TRBV11-2 and TRBJ1-4; D gene uncertain. The CDR3 covers 16 residues. CDR1 and CDR2 (germline): SGHAT, FQNNGV.

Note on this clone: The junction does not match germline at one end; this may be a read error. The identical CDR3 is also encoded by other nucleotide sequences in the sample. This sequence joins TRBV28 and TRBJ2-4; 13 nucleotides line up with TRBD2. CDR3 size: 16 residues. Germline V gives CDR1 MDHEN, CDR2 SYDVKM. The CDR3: CASRITSGGVENIQYF. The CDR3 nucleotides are TGTGCCAGCAGAATAACTAGCGGGGGGGTTGAAAACATCCAGTACTTC.

As DNA, the CDR3 is TGTGCCTGGAGGAAGACTAGCGGGAGGGGTGAGACCCAGTACTTC. This codes for CAWRKTSGRGETQYF. The chain employs TRBV30 and TRBJ2-5; 14 bases are shared with TRBD2. The CDR3 has 15 amino acids. CDR1 and CDR2 (germline): GTSNPN, SVGIG (reference sequence). Trimming took 3 bases from V and 5 from J; bases not matched to a gene: 5. Drawing the rest from reference TRBV30 and TRBJ2-5, the complete variable domain is SQTIHQWPATLVQPVGSPLSLECTVEGTSNPNLYWYRQAAGRGLQLLFYSVGIGQISSEVPQNLSASRPQDRQFILSSKKLLLSDSGFYLCAWRKTSGRGETQYFGPGTRLLVL.

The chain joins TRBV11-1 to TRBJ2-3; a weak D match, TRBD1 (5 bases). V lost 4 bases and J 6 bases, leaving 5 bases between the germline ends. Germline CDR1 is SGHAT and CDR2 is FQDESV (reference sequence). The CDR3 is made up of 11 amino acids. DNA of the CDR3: TGTGCCAGCAGCTCAGGGGATACGCAGTATTTT. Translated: CASSSGDTQYF. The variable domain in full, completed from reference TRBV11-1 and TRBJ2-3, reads EAEVAQSPRYKITEKSQAVAFWCDPISGHATLYWYRQILGQGPELLVQFQDESVVDDSQLPKDRFSAERLKGVDSTLKIQPAELGDSAMYLCASSSGDTQYFGPGTRLTVL.